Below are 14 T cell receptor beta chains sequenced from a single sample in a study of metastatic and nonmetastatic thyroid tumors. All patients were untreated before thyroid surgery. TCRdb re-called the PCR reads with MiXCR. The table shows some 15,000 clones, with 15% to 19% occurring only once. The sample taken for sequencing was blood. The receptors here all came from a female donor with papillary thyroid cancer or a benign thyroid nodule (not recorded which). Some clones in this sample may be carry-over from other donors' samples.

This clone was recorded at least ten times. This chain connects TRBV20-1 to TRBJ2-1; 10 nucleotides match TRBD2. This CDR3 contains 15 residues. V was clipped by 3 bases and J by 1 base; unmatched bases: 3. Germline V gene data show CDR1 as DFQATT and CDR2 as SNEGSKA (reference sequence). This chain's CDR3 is CSASSGGTSYNEQFF. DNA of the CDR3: TGCAGTGCTAGTAGCGGGGGGACATCCTACAATGAGCAGTTCTTC.

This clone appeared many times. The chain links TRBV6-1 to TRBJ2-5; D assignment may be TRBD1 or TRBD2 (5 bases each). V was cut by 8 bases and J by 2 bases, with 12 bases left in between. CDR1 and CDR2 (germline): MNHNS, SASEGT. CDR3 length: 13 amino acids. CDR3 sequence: CASFRDPQETQYF. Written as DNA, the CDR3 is TGTGCCAGCTTCCGGGACCCACAAGAGACCCAGTACTTC.

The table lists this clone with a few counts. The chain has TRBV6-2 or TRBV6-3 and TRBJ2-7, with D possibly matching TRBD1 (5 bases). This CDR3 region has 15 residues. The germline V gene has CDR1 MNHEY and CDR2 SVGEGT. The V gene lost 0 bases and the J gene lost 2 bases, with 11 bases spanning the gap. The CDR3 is CASSYSPLGPYEQYF. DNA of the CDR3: TGTGCCAGCAGTTACTCGCCCTTGGGGCCCTACGAGCAGTACTTC.

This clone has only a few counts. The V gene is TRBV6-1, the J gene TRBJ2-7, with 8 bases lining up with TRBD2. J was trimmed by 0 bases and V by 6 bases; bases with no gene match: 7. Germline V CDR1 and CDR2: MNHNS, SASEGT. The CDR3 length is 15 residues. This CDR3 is CASRREAVASYEQYF. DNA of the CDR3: TGTGCCAGCAGGCGGGAGGCAGTCGCCTCCTACGAGCAGTACTTC.

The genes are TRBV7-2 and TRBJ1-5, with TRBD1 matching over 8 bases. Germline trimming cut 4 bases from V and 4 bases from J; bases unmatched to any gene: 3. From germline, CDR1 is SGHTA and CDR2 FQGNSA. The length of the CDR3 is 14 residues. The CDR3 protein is CASSYRGANQPQHF. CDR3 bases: TGTGCCAGCAGCTACAGGGGGGCGAATCAGCCCCAGCATTTT.

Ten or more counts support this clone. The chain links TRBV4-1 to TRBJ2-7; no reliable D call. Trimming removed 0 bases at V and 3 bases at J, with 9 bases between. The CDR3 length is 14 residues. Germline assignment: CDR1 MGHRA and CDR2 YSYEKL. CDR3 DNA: TGCGCCAGCAGCCAAGAGTACGGATACTACGAGCAGTACTTC. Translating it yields CASSQEYGYYEQYF.

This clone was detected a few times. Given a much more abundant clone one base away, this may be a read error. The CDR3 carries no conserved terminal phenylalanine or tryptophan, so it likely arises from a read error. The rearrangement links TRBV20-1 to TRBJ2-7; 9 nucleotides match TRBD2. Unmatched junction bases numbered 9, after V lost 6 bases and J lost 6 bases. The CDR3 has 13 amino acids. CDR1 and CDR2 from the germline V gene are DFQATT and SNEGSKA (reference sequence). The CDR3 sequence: CSAPQREEPEQYL. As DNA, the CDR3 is TGCAGTGCCCCCCAGCGGGAGGAGCCCGAGCAGTACCTC.

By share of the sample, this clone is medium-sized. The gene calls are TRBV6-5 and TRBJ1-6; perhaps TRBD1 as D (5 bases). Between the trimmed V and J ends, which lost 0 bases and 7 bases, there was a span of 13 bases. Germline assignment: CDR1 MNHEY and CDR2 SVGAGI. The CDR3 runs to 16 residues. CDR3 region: CASSYSGRQQNSPLHF. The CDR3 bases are TGTGCCAGCAGTTACTCGGGAAGACAGCAAAATTCACCCCTCCACTTT.

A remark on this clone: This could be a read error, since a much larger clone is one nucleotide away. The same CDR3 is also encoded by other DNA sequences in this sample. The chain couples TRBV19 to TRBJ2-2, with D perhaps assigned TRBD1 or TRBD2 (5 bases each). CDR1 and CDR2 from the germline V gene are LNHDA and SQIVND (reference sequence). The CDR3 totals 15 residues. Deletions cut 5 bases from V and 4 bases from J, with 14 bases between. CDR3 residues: CASSGGWRATGELFF. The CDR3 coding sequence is TGTGCCAGTAGTGGGGGTTGGCGTGCCACCGGGGAGCTGTTTTTT.

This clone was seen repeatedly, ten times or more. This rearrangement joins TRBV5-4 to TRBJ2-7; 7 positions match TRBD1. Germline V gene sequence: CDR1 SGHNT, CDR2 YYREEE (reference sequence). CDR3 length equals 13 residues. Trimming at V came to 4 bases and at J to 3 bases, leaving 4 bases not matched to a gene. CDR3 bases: TGTGCCAGCAGCCGGGACAGCTACTACGAGCAGTACTTC. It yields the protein CASSRDSYYEQYF.

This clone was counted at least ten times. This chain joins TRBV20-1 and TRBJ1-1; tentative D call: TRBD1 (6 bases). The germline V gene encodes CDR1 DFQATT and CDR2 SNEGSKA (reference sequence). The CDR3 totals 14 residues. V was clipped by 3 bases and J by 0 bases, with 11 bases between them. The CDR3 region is CSARYRAMNTEAFF. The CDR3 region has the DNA TGCAGTGCTAGGTACAGGGCCATGAACACTGAAGCTTTCTTT.

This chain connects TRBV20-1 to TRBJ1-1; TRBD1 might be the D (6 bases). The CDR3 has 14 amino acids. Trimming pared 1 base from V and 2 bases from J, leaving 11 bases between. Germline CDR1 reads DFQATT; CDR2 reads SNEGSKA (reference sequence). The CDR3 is CSARGDTRNTEAFF. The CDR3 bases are TGCAGTGCTAGAGGGGACACTCGAAACACTGAAGCTTTCTTT.

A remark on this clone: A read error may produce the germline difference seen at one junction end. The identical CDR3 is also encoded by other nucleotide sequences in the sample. The CDR3 reads CASSPAGTSGRYEQYF. Here the CDR3 DNA reads TGCGCCAGTAGCCCTGCCGGGACTAGCGGCAGATACGAGCAGTACTTC. This chain joins TRBV11-2 and TRBJ2-7; 11 positions match TRBD2. Germline V gives CDR1 SGHAT, CDR2 FQNNGV. CDR3 size: 16 residues.

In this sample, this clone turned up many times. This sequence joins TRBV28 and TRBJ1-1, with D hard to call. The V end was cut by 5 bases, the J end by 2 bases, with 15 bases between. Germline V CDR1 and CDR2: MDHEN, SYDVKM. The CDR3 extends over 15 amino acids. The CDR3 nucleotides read TGTGCCAGCAGTCATCCCCGACACAGTAACACTGAAGCTTTCTTT. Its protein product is CASSHPRHSNTEAFF.